This TCR beta chain was documented in a study of blood T cell repertoires in COVID-19. At the level of the study: The United States, Italy and Spain were the sources of the acute and convalescent COVID-19 samples. Sources were T cells, B-cell-depleted T cells, or PBMCs; the material itself was cDNA or gDNA.

Original analysis: Amplified reference gene primers provided the basis for estimating nucleated cell counts. Produced via immunoSEQ multiplex PCR; TCRdb's table is partial and in-frame only. The V and J calls and clone size are taken from that table; D and trimming were inferred from the DNA. The sample contains 300,000 to 450,000 clones, approximately 88% of which appear only once. J gave up 9 bases and V 7 bases, and 7 bases lay outside the gene matches. Germline V gene sequence: CDR1 SGHTS, CDR2 YDEGEE. This CDR3 has 13 residues. There are a few counts of this clone. In Seattle, patients joined the study during active infection and were tracked longitudinally.

The chain joins TRBV5-8 to TRBJ1-5; TRBD1 agrees at 10 bases. This sequence was found in a woman aged 25 to 39 with COVID-19, enrolled during active disease. The source material was peripheral blood. In nucleotides, the CDR3 is TGTGCCAGCGGGACAGGGGTGTATGCGCCCCAGCATTTT. This translates into CASGTGVYAPQHF.